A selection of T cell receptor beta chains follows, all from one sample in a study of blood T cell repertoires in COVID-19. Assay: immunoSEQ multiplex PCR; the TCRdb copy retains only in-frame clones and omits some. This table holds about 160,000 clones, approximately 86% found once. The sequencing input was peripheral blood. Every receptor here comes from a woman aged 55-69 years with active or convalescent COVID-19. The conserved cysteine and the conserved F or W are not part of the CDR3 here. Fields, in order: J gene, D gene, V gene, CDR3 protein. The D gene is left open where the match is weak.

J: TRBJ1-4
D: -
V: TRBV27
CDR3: ASSFGANNEKLF

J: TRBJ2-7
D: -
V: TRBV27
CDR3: ASSFRGFNSEQY

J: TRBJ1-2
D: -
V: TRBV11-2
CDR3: ASSLDGDISNYGYT

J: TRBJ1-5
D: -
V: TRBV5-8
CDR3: ASSAGRINQPQH

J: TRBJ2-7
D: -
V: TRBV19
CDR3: ASSTHDRDWGYEQY

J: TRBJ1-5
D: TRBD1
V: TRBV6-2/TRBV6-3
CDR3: ASSYQGQFSNQPQH

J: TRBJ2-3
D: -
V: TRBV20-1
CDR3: SAGGEAPRNTQY

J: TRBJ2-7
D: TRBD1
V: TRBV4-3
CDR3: ASSRDRGLSSYEQY

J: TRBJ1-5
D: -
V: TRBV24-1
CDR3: ATSDTGYNQPQH

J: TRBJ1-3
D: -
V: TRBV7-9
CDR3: ASSPIPSSGNTIY

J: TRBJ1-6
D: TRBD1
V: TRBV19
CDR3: ASDRGQDNSPLH

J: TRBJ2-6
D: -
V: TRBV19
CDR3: ASSPQGLAGANVLT

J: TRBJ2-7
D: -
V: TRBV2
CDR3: ASRLNAGYEQY

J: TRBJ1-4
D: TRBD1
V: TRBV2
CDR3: ASKPGQGNGKLF

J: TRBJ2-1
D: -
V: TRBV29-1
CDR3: SARDTNEQF

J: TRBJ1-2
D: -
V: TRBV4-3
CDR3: ASSQDLNYGYT

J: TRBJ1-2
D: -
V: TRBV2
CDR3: ASSEEGRGRPYGYT

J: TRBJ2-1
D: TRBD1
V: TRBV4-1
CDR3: ASSRTGAGFNEQF

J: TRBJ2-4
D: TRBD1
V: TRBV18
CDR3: ASSPGQEDIQY

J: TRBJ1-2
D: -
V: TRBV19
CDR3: ASSISTQISNYGYT

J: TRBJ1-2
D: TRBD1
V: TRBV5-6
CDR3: ASSPSGQGGYGYT

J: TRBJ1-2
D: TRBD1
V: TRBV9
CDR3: ASSALTGDVSGYT

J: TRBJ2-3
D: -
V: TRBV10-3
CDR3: AISASGDTQY

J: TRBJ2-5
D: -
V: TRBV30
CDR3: AWSPLGRGVGETQY

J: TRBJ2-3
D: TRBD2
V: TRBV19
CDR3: ASSIGSGGAISDTQY

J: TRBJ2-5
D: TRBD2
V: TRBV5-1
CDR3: ASSLVVRGGGETQY

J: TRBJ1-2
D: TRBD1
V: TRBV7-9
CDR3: ASSLGQGAVGYT

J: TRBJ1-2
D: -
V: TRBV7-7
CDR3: ASSPGLKQGCNDYGYT

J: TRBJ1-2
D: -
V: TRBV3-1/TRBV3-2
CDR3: ASSQGRRALGYT

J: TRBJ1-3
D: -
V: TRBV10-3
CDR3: AISEGWALY

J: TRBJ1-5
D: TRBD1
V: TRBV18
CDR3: ASSPQGQDGPQH

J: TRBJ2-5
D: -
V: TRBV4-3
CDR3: ASSQDWAGETQY

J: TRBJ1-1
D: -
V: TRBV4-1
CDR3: ASSHTSWETREAF

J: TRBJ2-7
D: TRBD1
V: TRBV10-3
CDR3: AIRDQLRTGEYYEQY

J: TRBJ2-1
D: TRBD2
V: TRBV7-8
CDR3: ASSLRLAGAPYNEQF

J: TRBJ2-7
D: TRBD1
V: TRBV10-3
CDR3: AISGTGGTPGEQY

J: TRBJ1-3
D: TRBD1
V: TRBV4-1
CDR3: ASSQLPGQGNTIY

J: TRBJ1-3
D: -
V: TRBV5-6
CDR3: ASSLQGHSGNTIY

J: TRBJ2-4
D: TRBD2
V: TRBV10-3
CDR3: AISETSGGQNIQY

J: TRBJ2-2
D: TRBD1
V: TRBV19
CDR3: ASSMDRGNTGELF

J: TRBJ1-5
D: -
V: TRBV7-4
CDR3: ASSVHPGQRVRIGNQPQH

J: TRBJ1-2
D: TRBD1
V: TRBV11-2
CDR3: ASRTGGAAVGGYT

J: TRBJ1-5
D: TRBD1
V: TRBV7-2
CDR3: ASSLTGVNQPQH

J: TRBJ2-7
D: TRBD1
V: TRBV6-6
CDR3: ASIKAGTGSGEQY

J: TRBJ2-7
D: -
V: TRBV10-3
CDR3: AISETGEQY

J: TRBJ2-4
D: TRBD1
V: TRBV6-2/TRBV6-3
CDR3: ASSLYRGENIQY

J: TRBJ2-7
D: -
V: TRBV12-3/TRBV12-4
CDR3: ASSLEGDEQY

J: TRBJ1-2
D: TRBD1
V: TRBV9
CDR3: ASSPQNRGGVGGYT

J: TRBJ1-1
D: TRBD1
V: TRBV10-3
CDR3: AISGGQTGAF

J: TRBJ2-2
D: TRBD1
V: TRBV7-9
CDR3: ASSFRQGDTGELF

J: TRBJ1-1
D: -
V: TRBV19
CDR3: ASSIAAGVEAF

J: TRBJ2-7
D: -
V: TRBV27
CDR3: ASSLGRGGDKQY